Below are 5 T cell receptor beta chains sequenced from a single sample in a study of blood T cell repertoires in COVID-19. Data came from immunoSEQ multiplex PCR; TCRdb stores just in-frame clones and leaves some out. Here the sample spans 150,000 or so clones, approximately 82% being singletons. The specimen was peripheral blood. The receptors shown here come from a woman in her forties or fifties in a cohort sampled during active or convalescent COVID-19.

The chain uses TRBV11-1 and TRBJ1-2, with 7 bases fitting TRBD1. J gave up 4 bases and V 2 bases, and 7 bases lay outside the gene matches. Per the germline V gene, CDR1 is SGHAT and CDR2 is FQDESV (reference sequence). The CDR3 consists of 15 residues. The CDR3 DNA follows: TGTGCCAGCAGCTTATCGGGGGACAGCCTCTATGGCTACACCTTC. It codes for CASSLSGDSLYGYTF.

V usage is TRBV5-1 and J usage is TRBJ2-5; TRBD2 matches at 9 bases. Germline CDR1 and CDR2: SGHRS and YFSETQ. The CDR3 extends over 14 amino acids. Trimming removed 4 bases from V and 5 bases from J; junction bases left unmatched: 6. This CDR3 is CASSTAGGQETQYF. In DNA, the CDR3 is TGCGCCAGCAGCACCGCGGGGGGGCAGGAGACCCAGTACTTC.

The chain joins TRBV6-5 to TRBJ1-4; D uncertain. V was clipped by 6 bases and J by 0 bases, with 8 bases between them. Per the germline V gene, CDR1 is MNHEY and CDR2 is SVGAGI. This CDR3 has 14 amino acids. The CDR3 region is CASRQATTNEKLFF. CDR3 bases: TGTGCCAGCAGGCAAGCGACAACTAATGAAAAACTGTTTTTT.

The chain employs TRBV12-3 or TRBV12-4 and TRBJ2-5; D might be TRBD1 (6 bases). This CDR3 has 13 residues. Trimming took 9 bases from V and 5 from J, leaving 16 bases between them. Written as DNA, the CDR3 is TGTGCCAGTGCTGGGGGCGAATGGGAGACCCAGTACTTC. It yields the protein CASAGGEWETQYF.

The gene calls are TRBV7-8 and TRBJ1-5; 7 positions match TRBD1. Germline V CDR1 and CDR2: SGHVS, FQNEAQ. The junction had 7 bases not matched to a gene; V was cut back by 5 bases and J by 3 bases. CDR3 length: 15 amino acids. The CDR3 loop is CASSITGAFNQPQHF. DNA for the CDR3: TGTGCCAGCAGCATTACAGGGGCCTTCAATCAGCCCCAGCATTTT.